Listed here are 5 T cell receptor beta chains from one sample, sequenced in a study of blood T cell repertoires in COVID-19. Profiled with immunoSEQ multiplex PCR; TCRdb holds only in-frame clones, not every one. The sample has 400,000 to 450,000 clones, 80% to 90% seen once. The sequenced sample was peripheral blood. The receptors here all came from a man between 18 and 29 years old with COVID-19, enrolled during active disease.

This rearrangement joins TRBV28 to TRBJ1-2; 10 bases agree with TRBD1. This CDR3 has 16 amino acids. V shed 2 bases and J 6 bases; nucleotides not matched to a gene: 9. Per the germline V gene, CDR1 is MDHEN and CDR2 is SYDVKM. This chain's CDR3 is CASSLTVGTGVHGYTF. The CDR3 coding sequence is TGTGCCAGCAGTTTAACCGTCGGGACAGGGGTACATGGCTACACCTTC.

Here the CDR3 reads CATSRDKTAAGAQYF. Written as DNA, the CDR3 is TGTGCCACCAGCAGAGATAAGACAGCCGCGGGGGCCCAGTACTTC. The chain couples TRBV15 to TRBJ2-5; 7 nucleotides match TRBD2. This CDR3 region has 15 residues. J gave up 9 bases and V 0 bases, and 10 bases lay outside the gene matches. Germline V gene data show CDR1 as LNHNV and CDR2 as YYDKDF (reference sequence).

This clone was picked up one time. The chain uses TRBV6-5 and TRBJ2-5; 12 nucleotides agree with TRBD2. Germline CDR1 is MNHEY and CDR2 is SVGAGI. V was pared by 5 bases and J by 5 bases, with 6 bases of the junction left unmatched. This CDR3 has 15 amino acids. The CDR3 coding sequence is TGTGCCAGCAGTCGGACTAGCGGGGATGGGGAGACCCAGTACTTC. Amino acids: CASSRTSGDGETQYF.

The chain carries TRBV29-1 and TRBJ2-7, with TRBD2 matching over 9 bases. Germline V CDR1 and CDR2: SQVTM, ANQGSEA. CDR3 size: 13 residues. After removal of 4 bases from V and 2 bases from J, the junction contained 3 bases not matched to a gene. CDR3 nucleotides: TGCAGCGTTGGACTAGCGGAAACCTACGAGCAGTACTTC. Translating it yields CSVGLAETYEQYF.

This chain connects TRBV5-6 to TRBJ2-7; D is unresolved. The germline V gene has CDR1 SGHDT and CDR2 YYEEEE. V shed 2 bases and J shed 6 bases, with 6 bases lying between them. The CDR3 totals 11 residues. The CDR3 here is CASSLALEQYF. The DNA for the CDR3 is TGTGCCAGCAGCTTAGCTCTCGAGCAGTACTTC.